This T cell receptor (beta chain) derives from a study of graft-versus-host responses after intestinal transplantation. Overall study: Grafts were multivisceral, liver-intestinal, or isolated intestinal. Study observations and caveats: GvH clones were identified in recipient marrow, with some first appearing in ileum or blood.

The table came from immunoSEQ multiplex PCR; TCRdb's copy has only in-frame clones and leaves some out. The sample shows about 130,000 clones, 85% to 95% of them seen only once. V was cut by 6 bases and J by 5 bases, with 4 bases left in between. Germline CDR1 MNHEY, CDR2 SMNVEV (reference sequence). The CDR3 length is 11 residues. A remark on this clone: The antigen remains unidentified.

This chain connects TRBV27 to TRBJ1-4, with unresolved D. This specimen was unstimulated CD4+ T cells sorted from spleen or lymph node cells, taken before intestinal transplant. The receptor's source is a human donor who received an intestinal transplant. This CDR3 is CASRRNEKLFF. DNA of the CDR3: TGTGCCAGCAGGCGGAATGAAAAACTGTTTTTT.